The subject of this entry is one TCR beta chain. Its target is unknown. The data belong to a study of tissue T cells after allogeneic stem cell transplantation. Study outcomes and limitations: Only a limited share of tissue TCRs appeared in blood or spleen.

The V and J ends lost 8 bases and 7 bases, in that order; junction bases with no gene match: 5. The CDR3 length is 14 residues. The repertoire was sequenced with immunoSEQ multiplex PCR; TCRdb's copy has only in-frame clones and lacks some. The sample lists about 28,000 clones, 85% occurring once. The rearrangement uses TRBV23-1 and TRBJ1-6; 10 bases are shared with TRBD1. TRBV23-1 is identified as an open reading frame with a role that is uncertain. The sequence came from a woman between 18 and 49 years old who later had graft-versus-host disease after an allogeneic stem cell transplant. This specimen was blood, taken before transplantation. The CDR3 here is CASQGTGDNSPLHF. CDR3 coding DNA: TGCGCCAGCCAAGGGACAGGGGACAATTCACCCCTCCACTTT.